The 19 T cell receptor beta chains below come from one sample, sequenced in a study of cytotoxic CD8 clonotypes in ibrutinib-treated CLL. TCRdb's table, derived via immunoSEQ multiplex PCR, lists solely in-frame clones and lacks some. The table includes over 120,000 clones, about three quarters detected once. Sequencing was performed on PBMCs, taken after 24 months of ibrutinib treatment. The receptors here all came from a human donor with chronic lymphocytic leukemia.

In DNA form, the CDR3 reads TGTGCCAGCTCACGGGGACAGGGGAATCAGCCCCAGCATTTT. Translation gives CASSRGQGNQPQHF. The gene calls are TRBV18 and TRBJ1-5, with 10 bases fitting TRBD1. The J segment lost 4 bases and the V segment lost 4 bases, leaving 1 base of the junction unmatched. From germline, CDR1 is KGHSH and CDR2 LQKENI. CDR3 length: 14 residues.

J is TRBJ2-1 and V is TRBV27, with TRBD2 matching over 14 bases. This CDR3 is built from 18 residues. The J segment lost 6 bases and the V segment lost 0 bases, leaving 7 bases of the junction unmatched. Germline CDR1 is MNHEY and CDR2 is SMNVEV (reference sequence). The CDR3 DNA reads TGTGCCAGCAGTTTATCGACAGGACTAGCGGGAGGTGGCAATGAGCAGTTCTTC. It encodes CASSLSTGLAGGGNEQFF.

CDR3 sequence: CASSYRVFGTYGYTF. In DNA form, the CDR3 reads TGTGCCAGTAGTTACAGGGTCTTCGGGACTTATGGCTACACCTTC. The V gene is TRBV19, the J gene TRBJ1-2; weak D call: TRBD1 (6 bases). The CDR3 loop spans 15 amino acids. Germline-derived CDR1 and CDR2 are LNHDA and SQIVND (reference sequence). Trimming took 5 bases from V and 5 from J, leaving 18 bases between them.

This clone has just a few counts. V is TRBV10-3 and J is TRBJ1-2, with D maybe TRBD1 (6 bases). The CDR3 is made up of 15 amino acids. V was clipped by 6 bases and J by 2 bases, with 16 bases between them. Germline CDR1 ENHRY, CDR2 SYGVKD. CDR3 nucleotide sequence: TGTGCCATCAGCCCGGGGGGGGCGAGGAACTATGGCTACACCTTC. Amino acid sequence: CAISPGGARNYGYTF.

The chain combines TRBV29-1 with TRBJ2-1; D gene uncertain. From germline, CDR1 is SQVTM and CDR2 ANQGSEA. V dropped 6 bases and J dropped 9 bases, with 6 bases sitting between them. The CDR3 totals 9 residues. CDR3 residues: CSVDREQFF. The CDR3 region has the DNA TGCAGCGTAGACCGTGAGCAGTTCTTC.

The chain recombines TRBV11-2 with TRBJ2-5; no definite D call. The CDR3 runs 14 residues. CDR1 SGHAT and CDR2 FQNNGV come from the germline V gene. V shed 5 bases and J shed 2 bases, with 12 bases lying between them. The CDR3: CASSRTSWQETQYF. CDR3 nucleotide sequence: TGTGCCAGCAGCCGGACCTCGTGGCAAGAGACCCAGTACTTC.

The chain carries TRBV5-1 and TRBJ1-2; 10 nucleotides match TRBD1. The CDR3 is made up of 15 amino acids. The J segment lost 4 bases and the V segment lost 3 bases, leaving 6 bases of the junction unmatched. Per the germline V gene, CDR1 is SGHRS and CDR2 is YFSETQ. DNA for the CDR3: TGCGCCAGCAGCTCGACAGGGGGCGAGGGCTATGGCTACACCTTC. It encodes CASSSTGGEGYGYTF. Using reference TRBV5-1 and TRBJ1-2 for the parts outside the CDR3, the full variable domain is KAGVTQTPRYLIKTRGQQVTLSCSPISGHRSVSWYQQTPGQGLQFLFEYFSETQRNKGNFPGRFSGRQFSNSRSEMNVSTLELGDSALYLCASSSTGGEGYGYTFGSGTRLTVV.

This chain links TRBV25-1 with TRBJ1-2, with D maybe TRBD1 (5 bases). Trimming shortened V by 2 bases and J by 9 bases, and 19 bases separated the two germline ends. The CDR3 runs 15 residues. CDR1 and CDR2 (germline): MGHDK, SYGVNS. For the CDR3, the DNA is TGTGCCAGCAGTGAACCCCAGGGCGGGGCGAACCGCTACACCTTC. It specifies CASSEPQGGANRYTF.

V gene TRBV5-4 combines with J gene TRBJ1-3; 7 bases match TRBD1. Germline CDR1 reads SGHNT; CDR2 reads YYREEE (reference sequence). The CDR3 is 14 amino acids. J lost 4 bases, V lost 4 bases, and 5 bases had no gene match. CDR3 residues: CASSTDREGNTIYF. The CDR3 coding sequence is TGTGCCAGCAGCACAGACAGGGAGGGAAACACCATATATTTT.

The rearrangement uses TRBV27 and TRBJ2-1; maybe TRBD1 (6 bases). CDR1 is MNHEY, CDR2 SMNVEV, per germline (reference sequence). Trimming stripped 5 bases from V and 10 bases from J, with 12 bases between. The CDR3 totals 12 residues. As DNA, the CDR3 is TGTGCCAGCAGTAGACAGGTTCTGGAGCAGTTCTTC. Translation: CASSRQVLEQFF.

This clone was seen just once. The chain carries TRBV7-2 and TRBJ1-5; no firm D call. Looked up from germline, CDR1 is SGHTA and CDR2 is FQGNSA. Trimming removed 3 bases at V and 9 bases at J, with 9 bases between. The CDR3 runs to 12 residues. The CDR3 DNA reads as TGTGCCAGCAGCTTTTTGGGGAGGCCCCAGCATTTT. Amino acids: CASSFLGRPQHF.

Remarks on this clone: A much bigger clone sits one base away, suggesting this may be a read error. The CDR3 sequence is CASSPGETQYF. The CDR3 region has the DNA TGTGCCAGCAGCCCGGGGGAGACCCAGTACTTC. The chain is built from TRBV7-8 and TRBJ2-5; weak D call: TRBD2 (5 bases). The CDR3 contains 11 residues. Trimming cost V 5 bases and J 5 bases, with 6 bases left between them. Germline CDR1 is SGHVS and CDR2 is FQNEAQ.

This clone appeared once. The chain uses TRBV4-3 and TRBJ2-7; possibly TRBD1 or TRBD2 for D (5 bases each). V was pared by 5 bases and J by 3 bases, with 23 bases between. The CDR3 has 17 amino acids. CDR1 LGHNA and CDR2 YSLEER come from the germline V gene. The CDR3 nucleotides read TGCGCCAGCAGCGACCATTTGGGTGGGGCAGGGAGCTACGAGCAGTACTTC. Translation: CASSDHLGGAGSYEQYF.

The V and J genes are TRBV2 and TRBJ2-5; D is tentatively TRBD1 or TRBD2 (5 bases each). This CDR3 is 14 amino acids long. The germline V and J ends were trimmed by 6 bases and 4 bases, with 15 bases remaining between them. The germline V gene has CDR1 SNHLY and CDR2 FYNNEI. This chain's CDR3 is CASRPGLGPETQYF. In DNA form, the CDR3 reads TGTGCCAGCAGGCCGGGGCTAGGCCCAGAGACCCAGTACTTC.

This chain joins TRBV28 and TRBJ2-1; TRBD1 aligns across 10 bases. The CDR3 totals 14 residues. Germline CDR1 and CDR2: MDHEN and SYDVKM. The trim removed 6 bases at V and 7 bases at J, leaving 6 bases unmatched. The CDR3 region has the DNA TGTGCCAGCAGCGGGGGACAGGGGCCAAATGAGCAGTTCTTC. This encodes CASSGGQGPNEQFF.

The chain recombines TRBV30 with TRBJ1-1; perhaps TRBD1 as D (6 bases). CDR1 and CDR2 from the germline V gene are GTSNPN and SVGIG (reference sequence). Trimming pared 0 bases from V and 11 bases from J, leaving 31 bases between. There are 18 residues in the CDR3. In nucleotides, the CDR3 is TGTGCCTGGAGTGTACGCTTGGGGTCTGGGGGGAGATCAGGGGTGGCTTTCTTT. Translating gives CAWSVRLGSGGRSGVAFF.

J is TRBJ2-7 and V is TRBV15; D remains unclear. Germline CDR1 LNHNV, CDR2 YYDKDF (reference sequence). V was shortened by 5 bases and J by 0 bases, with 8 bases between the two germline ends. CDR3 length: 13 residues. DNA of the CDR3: TGTGCCACCAGCGAGCCGAGCTCCTACGAGCAGTACTTC. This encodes CATSEPSSYEQYF.

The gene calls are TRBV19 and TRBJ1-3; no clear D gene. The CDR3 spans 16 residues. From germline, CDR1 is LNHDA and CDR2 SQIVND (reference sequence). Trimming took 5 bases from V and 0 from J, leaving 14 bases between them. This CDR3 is CASSLATVHSGNTIYF. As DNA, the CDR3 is TGTGCCAGTAGTCTCGCAACGGTGCACTCTGGAAACACCATATATTTT.

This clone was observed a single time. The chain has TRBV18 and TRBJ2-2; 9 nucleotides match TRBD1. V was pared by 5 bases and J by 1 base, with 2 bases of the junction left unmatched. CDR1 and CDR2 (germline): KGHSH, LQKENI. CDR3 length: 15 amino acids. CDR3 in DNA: TGTGCCAGCTCATCGGACAGGGGGAACACCGGGGAGCTGTTTTTT. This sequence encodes CASSSDRGNTGELFF.